These 24 T cell receptor beta chains came from one sample sequenced in a study of OX40 agonist ivuxolimab in advanced cancers. Clones were read by immunoSEQ multiplex PCR, and TCRdb kept only the in-frame ones, dropping some. Of about 37,000 clones in the sample, around 93% were seen once. Material: CD4+ or CD8+ T cells sorted from blood, obtained in a trial of the OX40 agonist ivuxolimab. The receptor set was obtained from an adult with an advanced solid tumor such as melanoma, head and neck, liver or kidney cancer.

J is TRBJ2-2 and V is TRBV6-1; D gene uncertain. CDR3 length equals 13 residues. The V gene's germline CDR1 is MNHNS and CDR2 SASEGT. Trimming left V 3 bases short and J 1 base short, with 3 bases between. The CDR3 sequence: CASSELNTGELFF. In DNA, the CDR3 is TGTGCCAGCAGTGAGCTGAACACCGGGGAGCTGTTTTTT.

With respect to this clone: A read error may account for a junction end that differs from germline. The CDR3 spells CASTLEYGNTEAFF. In nucleotides, the CDR3 is TGTGCCAGCACCTTGGAGTACGGGAACACTGAAGCTTTCTTT. The V gene is TRBV5-4, the J gene TRBJ1-1; D is undetermined. This CDR3 region has 14 residues. Germline V gene sequence: CDR1 SGHNT, CDR2 YYREEE (reference sequence).

The chain joins TRBV7-9 to TRBJ2-3; D not resolved. The CDR3 extends over 12 amino acids. V lost 3 bases and J lost 2, with 3 bases in between. Germline V CDR1 and CDR2: SEHNR, FQNEAQ (reference sequence). The DNA of the CDR3 is TGTGCCAGCAGCTTCGACACAGATACGCAGTATTTT. Amino acids: CASSFDTDTQYF.

The V and J genes are TRBV9 and TRBJ1-2, with D perhaps TRBD1 (5 bases). The germline CDR1 and CDR2 sequences are SGDLS and YYNGEE. This CDR3 is 13 amino acids long. The germline V and J ends were trimmed by 3 bases and 8 bases, with 14 bases remaining between them. In nucleotides, the CDR3 is TGTGCCAGCAGCGGACGGGACCCGGGAGGCTACACCTTC. Translation gives CASSGRDPGGYTF.

In its sample, this clone was seen a few times. The gene calls are TRBV2 and TRBJ2-7; TRBD1 aligns across 7 bases. Trimming removed 6 bases from V and 7 bases from J; junction bases left unmatched: 3. Germline CDR1 SNHLY, CDR2 FYNNEI. CDR3 length equals 11 residues. The CDR3 here is CASSTGVEQYF. In DNA form, the CDR3 reads TGTGCCAGCAGCACAGGGGTGGAGCAGTACTTC.

The V gene is TRBV4-3, the J gene TRBJ2-2; a weak D match, TRBD1 (5 bases). The CDR3 loop spans 18 amino acids. V was cut by 1 base and J by 5 bases, with 20 bases left in between. CDR1 and CDR2 from the germline V gene are LGHNA and YSLEER. This chain's CDR3 is CASSQGKLGPGMTGELFF. Here the CDR3 DNA reads TGCGCCAGCAGCCAAGGGAAGTTGGGGCCAGGGATGACCGGGGAGCTGTTTTTT.

The chain joins TRBV7-9 to TRBJ2-2; D is unclear. The CDR3 sequence is 11 residues long. Trimming took 4 bases from V and 8 from J, leaving 5 bases between them. Germline loops: CDR1 SEHNR, CDR2 FQNEAQ (reference sequence). The CDR3: CASSSTGELFF. The DNA for the CDR3 is TGTGCCAGCAGCTCCACAGGGGAGCTGTTTTTT.

The chain employs TRBV28 and TRBJ1-5; D remains ambiguous. Trimming removed 3 bases from V and 6 bases from J, with 3 bases in between. The CDR3 sequence is 11 residues long. Germline CDR1 MDHEN, CDR2 SYDVKM. CDR3 in DNA: TGTGCCAGCAGTTTGGCTCAGCCCCAGCATTTT. Its translation is CASSLAQPQHF.

This chain links TRBV28 with TRBJ1-1; the D is unclear. Trimming took 6 bases from V and 10 from J, leaving 15 bases between them. The CDR3 runs to 12 residues. Germline CDR1 reads MDHEN; CDR2 reads SYDVKM. The CDR3 DNA is TGTGCCAGCAGACTCAAATCCCGGCCAGCTTTCTTT. This gives the protein CASRLKSRPAFF.

This chain connects TRBV27 to TRBJ2-7; D remains ambiguous. V was shortened by 0 bases and J by 3 bases, with 9 bases between the two germline ends. Looked up from germline, CDR1 is MNHEY and CDR2 is SMNVEV (reference sequence). The CDR3 has 14 amino acids. As DNA, the CDR3 is TGTGCCAGCAGTTTATCGAACACCCTCTACGAGCAGTACTTC. Amino acid sequence: CASSLSNTLYEQYF.

The chain recombines TRBV9 with TRBJ2-2; no clear D. V was trimmed by 0 bases and J by 5 bases, leaving 2 bases between them. The CDR3 has 12 residues. Germline assignment: CDR1 SGDLS and CDR2 YYNGEE. The CDR3 coding sequence is TGTGCCAGCAGCGTAGATACCGGGGAGCTGTTTTTT. It translates to CASSVDTGELFF.

The chain combines TRBV2 with TRBJ2-5; D possibly corresponds to TRBD1 (5 bases). The germline V gene encodes CDR1 SNHLY and CDR2 FYNNEI. The CDR3 length is 16 residues. V lost 8 bases to trimming and J lost 0 bases, with 19 bases between them. This CDR3 reads CASLKGAGMYQETQYF. The CDR3 DNA reads as TGTGCCAGCCTTAAAGGGGCAGGGATGTACCAAGAGACCCAGTACTTC.

This chain joins TRBV9 and TRBJ2-3, with TRBD2 matching 12 bases. V dropped 4 bases and J dropped 3; count of bases not matched to a gene: 6. Germline loops: CDR1 SGDLS, CDR2 YYNGEE. The CDR3 is made up of 16 amino acids. The CDR3 here is CASSPQGTSGTDTQYF. CDR3 bases: TGTGCCAGCAGCCCCCAGGGGACTAGCGGGACAGATACGCAGTATTTT.

This rearrangement joins TRBV28 to TRBJ2-1; TRBD1 or TRBD2 may be the D gene (6 bases each). The CDR3 spans 13 residues. Per the germline V gene, CDR1 is MDHEN and CDR2 is SYDVKM. Trimming removed 8 bases at V and 8 bases at J, with 16 bases between. This chain's CDR3 is CASCRRGEDEQFF. The CDR3 DNA follows: TGTGCCAGCTGTCGTAGGGGGGAAGATGAGCAGTTCTTC.

V and J are TRBV7-9 and TRBJ2-5; unclear D gene. Trimming took 5 bases from V and 2 from J, leaving 15 bases between them. This CDR3 contains 15 residues. CDR1 and CDR2 from the germline V gene are SEHNR and FQNEAQ (reference sequence). The CDR3 loop reads CASSLLTGFQETQYF. The CDR3 region has the DNA TGTGCCAGCAGCCTATTAACGGGTTTTCAAGAGACCCAGTACTTC.

The CDR3 sequence is CASSYDRGVTGELFF. In DNA, the CDR3 is TGCGCCAGCAGCTATGACAGGGGAGTCACCGGGGAGCTGTTTTTT. The V call is TRBV5-1, the J call TRBJ2-2, with TRBD1 matching 8 bases. Germline V lookup: CDR1 SGHRS, CDR2 YFSETQ. The CDR3 loop spans 15 amino acids. V lost 3 bases to trimming and J lost 4 bases; unmatched junction nucleotides: 5.

The CDR3 here is CASSVSGERYNEQFF. In DNA, the CDR3 is TGTGCCAGCAGCGTAAGCGGGGAGAGGTACAATGAGCAGTTCTTC. This rearrangement joins TRBV9 to TRBJ2-1; 7 nucleotides match TRBD2. The J segment lost 4 bases and the V segment lost 1 base, leaving 5 bases of the junction unmatched. Looked up from germline, CDR1 is SGDLS and CDR2 is YYNGEE. This CDR3 is 15 amino acids long.

The V gene is TRBV4-1, the J gene TRBJ2-1, with TRBD1 matching over 7 bases. Per germline, CDR1 MGHRA and CDR2 YSYEKL. J lost 5 bases, V lost 2 bases, and 9 bases had no gene match. The CDR3 loop spans 16 amino acids. CDR3 region: CASSQLSGTVDNEQFF. In DNA form, the CDR3 reads TGCGCCAGCAGCCAACTCTCCGGGACAGTCGACAATGAGCAGTTCTTC.

The rearrangement joins TRBV5-1 to TRBJ1-2, with D unclear. The CDR3 contains 15 residues. Trimming took off 0 bases at V and 1 base at J, with 10 bases between the two ends. CDR1 and CDR2 (germline): SGHRS, YFSETQ. The CDR3 region is CASSLVGLNNYGYTF. The CDR3 region has the DNA TGCGCCAGCAGCTTGGTAGGGTTGAATAACTATGGCTACACCTTC. The whole variable domain, filled in from reference TRBV5-1 and TRBJ1-2, reads KAGVTQTPRYLIKTRGQQVTLSCSPISGHRSVSWYQQTPGQGLQFLFEYFSETQRNKGNFPGRFSGRQFSNSRSEMNVSTLELGDSALYLCASSLVGLNNYGYTFGSGTRLTVV.

The chain employs TRBV9 and TRBJ1-4, with no clear D. CDR1 and CDR2 (germline): SGDLS, YYNGEE. Trimming stripped 0 bases from V and 0 bases from J, with 3 bases between. The CDR3 contains 14 residues. This CDR3 is CASSVAATNEKLFF. CDR3 bases: TGTGCCAGCAGCGTAGCTGCAACTAATGAAAAACTGTTTTTT.

The chain links TRBV11-2 to TRBJ2-7; D remains unclear. The germline V gene encodes CDR1 SGHAT and CDR2 FQNNGV. Trimming stripped 4 bases from V and 7 bases from J, with 17 bases between. The CDR3 runs to 14 residues. The CDR3 spells CASSSLVRKEEQYF. CDR3 bases: TGTGCCAGCAGCTCCCTGGTGCGAAAAGAGGAGCAGTACTTC.

J is TRBJ2-7 and V is TRBV28, with a tentative D call TRBD2 (6 bases). The germline CDR1 and CDR2 sequences are MDHEN and SYDVKM. V shed 3 bases and J shed 6 bases, with 6 bases lying between them. This CDR3 region has 11 residues. CDR3 sequence: CASSFGGEQYF. The CDR3 bases are TGTGCCAGCAGTTTCGGGGGCGAGCAGTACTTC.

V and J are TRBV10-3 and TRBJ2-7, with a weak D call TRBD2 (5 bases). V lost 7 bases, J lost 5 bases, and 24 bases lay in between. The germline V gene encodes CDR1 ENHRY and CDR2 SYGVKD. This CDR3 comprises 16 residues. The CDR3 nucleotides are TGTGCCATCAACGGTCGTGGTGGGAGTATCGCCAACGAGCAGTACTTC. Protein: CAINGRGGSIANEQYF.

The chain has TRBV28 and TRBJ2-1, with TRBD1 matching over 8 bases. The CDR3 consists of 14 residues. CDR1 is MDHEN, CDR2 SYDVKM, per germline. Trimming took 8 bases from V and 2 from J; bases not matched to a gene: 5. The CDR3 DNA is TGTGCCAGCGGTCACAGGGGGGCCTACAATGAGCAGTTCTTC. Protein: CASGHRGAYNEQFF.